Below are 26 T cell receptor beta chains sequenced from a single sample in a study of post-analysis software for immune sequencing data. Study conclusions and caveats: Included in a set of about 5 TRBV segments more frequent in patients than controls were TRBV5-6, TRBV5-1 and TRBV20-1.

No antigen has been identified for these receptors. Presence of unique molecular identifiers characterized the TCR beta cDNA libraries. TCRdb fed the PCR reads into MiXCR, producing one record per CDR3 protein. The profile covers about 820,000 distinct CDR3 sequences, with roughly 50% appearing a single time and approximately 4.5% taken by the ten largest. The material sequenced was blood. These receptors originate from a girl aged 5 to 17 with multiple sclerosis.

The chain recombines TRBV9 with TRBJ2-3; TRBD2 aligns across 12 bases. Trimming removed 3 bases from V and 0 bases from J; junction bases left unmatched: 8. The CDR3 is made up of 18 amino acids. Germline V lookup: CDR1 SGDLS, CDR2 YYNGEE. The CDR3 nucleotides are TGTGCCAGCAGCGAGACTAGCGGGGGATCTCCTAGCACAGATACGCAGTATTTT. Translating it yields CASSETSGGSPSTDTQYF.

The CDR3 reads CSVTYRGGYGYTF. Written as DNA, the CDR3 is TGCAGCGTCACGTACAGGGGTGGGTATGGCTACACCTTC. The V gene is TRBV29-1, the J gene TRBJ1-2; 7 nucleotides agree with TRBD1. The CDR3 is 13 residues long. Per the germline V gene, CDR1 is SQVTM and CDR2 is ANQGSEA. J lost 5 bases, V lost 6 bases, and 9 bases had no gene match.

Many counts were recorded for this clonotype. The gene calls are TRBV6-5 and TRBJ1-2; a weak D match, TRBD1 (5 bases). CDR1 is MNHEY and CDR2 is SVGAGI in the germline V gene. Trimming shortened V by 6 bases and J by 5 bases, and 16 bases separated the two germline ends. The CDR3 consists of 14 residues. The CDR3 reads CASSRTGGGYGYTF. CDR3 nucleotide sequence: TGTGCCAGCAGCAGAACCGGTGGGGGATATGGCTACACCTTC.

A single count supports this clonotype. The rearrangement joins TRBV20-1 to TRBJ2-7; 8 bases are shared with TRBD1. The CDR3 runs to 15 residues. Germline CDR1 reads DFQATT; CDR2 reads SNEGSKA (reference sequence). Trimming removed 3 bases from V and 3 bases from J; junction bases left unmatched: 10. CDR3 DNA: TGCAGTGCTAGGTCCTCTCAGGGGGCCGGCTACGAGCAGTACTTC. It encodes CSARSSQGAGYEQYF.

This chain joins TRBV14 and TRBJ2-2, with D tentatively TRBD2 (5 bases). V lost 2 bases and J 7 bases, leaving 5 bases between the germline ends. CDR1 and CDR2 from the germline V gene are SGHDN and FVKESK. CDR3 length equals 12 residues. The CDR3 nucleotides read TGTGCCAGCAGCCAAACTAGCGGGGAGCTGTTTTTT. Amino acid sequence: CASSQTSGELFF.

The rearrangement links TRBV29-1 to TRBJ2-7; D gene uncertain. Germline CDR1 SQVTM, CDR2 ANQGSEA. Trimming left V 1 base short and J 5 bases short, with 12 bases between. The CDR3 has 13 residues. This chain's CDR3 is CSVEGRVSNEQYF. CDR3 DNA sequence: TGCAGCGTTGAAGGAAGGGTTAGCAACGAGCAGTACTTC.

As concerns this clonotype: A much larger clone lies a single base off, so this may be a read error. The chain combines TRBV12-3 or TRBV12-4 with TRBJ2-3; 11 positions agree with TRBD2. CDR3 length: 15 residues. Here the CDR3 DNA reads TGTGCCAGCAATGCCCTAGCGGGAGGAACAGATGCGCAGTATTTT. Its translation is CASNALAGGTDAQYF.

The chain links TRBV9 to TRBJ2-3; 8 bases align to TRBD2. This CDR3 has 17 residues. CDR1 and CDR2 (germline): SGDLS, YYNGEE. Trimming removed 0 bases from V and 3 bases from J; junction bases left unmatched: 9. The CDR3 loop reads CASSVEMSGSPTDTQYF. DNA for the CDR3: TGTGCCAGCAGCGTAGAAATGAGCGGGAGCCCAACAGATACGCAGTATTTT.

The rearrangement uses TRBV12-3 or TRBV12-4 and TRBJ1-5; D is uncertain. This CDR3 has 15 amino acids. The V and J ends lost 1 base and 0 bases respectively, with 7 bases between them. The CDR3 DNA sequence: TGTGCCAGCAGTTTAGTAGGAAATAGCAATCAGCCCCAGCATTTT. This gives the protein CASSLVGNSNQPQHF.

CDR3 in DNA: TGTGCCAGCAGCCCCCAGTGGTCTTACGAGCAGTACTTC. Its protein product is CASSPQWSYEQYF. V gene TRBV7-6 combines with J gene TRBJ2-5; no reliable D call. The DNA end is a closer match to TRBJ2-7, so the J assignment may be wrong. Germline assignment: CDR1 SGHVS and CDR2 FNYEAQ. This CDR3 is built from 13 residues.

The rearrangement joins TRBV6-2 or TRBV6-3 to TRBJ2-1; 16 bases align to TRBD2. J was trimmed by 5 bases and V by 4 bases; bases with no gene match: 5. Germline values: CDR1 MNHEY, CDR2 SVGEGT. The CDR3 sequence is 17 residues long. The DNA of the CDR3 is TGTGCCAGCAGTTCTCCGGGACTAGCGGGAGGGAACAATGAGCAGTTCTTC. Protein product: CASSSPGLAGGNNEQFF.

The J gene is TRBJ1-2, the V gene TRBV15; no firm D call. Trimming shortened V by 0 bases and J by 4 bases, and 12 bases separated the two germline ends. This CDR3 region has 15 residues. Per the germline V gene, CDR1 is LNHNV and CDR2 is YYDKDF (reference sequence). The DNA for the CDR3 is TGTGCCACCAGCAGAGATCTCTTAGACACCTATGGCTACACCTTC. Its protein product is CATSRDLLDTYGYTF.

The chain has TRBV6-6 and TRBJ1-2, with D tentatively TRBD1 (6 bases). The CDR3 loop spans 15 amino acids. V was cut by 0 bases and J by 7 bases, with 15 bases left in between. The germline V gene encodes CDR1 MNHNY and CDR2 SVGAGI (reference sequence). The CDR3 nucleotides are TGTGCCAGCAGTTACTCGGCTTCAGGGGCGGGTGGCTACACCTTC. Translation: CASSYSASGAGGYTF.

This clonotype was counted only a few times. The CDR3 region has the DNA TGTGCCAGCAGTGGACAGGGTCCTAATGAAAAACTGTTTTTT. It encodes CASSGQGPNEKLFF. This chain uses TRBV6-1 with TRBJ1-4; 7 nucleotides match TRBD1. Per germline, CDR1 MNHNS and CDR2 SASEGT. V was clipped by 4 bases and J by 3 bases; unmatched bases: 2. The CDR3 loop spans 14 amino acids.

This clonotype has just a few counts. V and J are TRBV7-9 and TRBJ2-5, with no clear D. The J call may be faulty, since TRBJ2-7 better matches the DNA end. This CDR3 spans 15 amino acids. CDR1 SEHNR and CDR2 FQNEAQ come from the germline V gene (reference sequence). CDR3 sequence reads: CASSLTGSNPYEQYF. The CDR3 region has the DNA TGTGCCAGCAGCTTAACGGGCAGCAATCCCTACGAGCAGTACTTC.

The chain couples TRBV5-1 to TRBJ2-7, with D maybe TRBD1 (5 bases). V gave up 5 bases and J gave up 6 bases, with 15 bases separating them. The CDR3 has 13 amino acids. Looked up from germline, CDR1 is SGHRS and CDR2 is YFSETQ. The CDR3 nucleotides are TGCGCCAGCAGTGTGGCGGCTGACAGCGAGCAGTACTTC. Translated, it gives CASSVAADSEQYF.

The chain joins TRBV12-3 or TRBV12-4 to TRBJ2-7; TRBD2 matches at 12 bases. The CDR3 length is 16 residues. Losses at the gene ends were 5 bases for V and 4 bases for J; bases not matched to a gene: 9. CDR3 bases: TGTGCCAGCAGTCCATCTAGCGGGGGGGCGTGGTACGAGCAGTACTTC. Translation: CASSPSSGGAWYEQYF.

This chain connects TRBV29-1 to TRBJ2-7, with D perhaps matching TRBD1 (6 bases). The germline gives CDR1 SQVTM, CDR2 ANQGSEA. Between the trimmed V and J ends, which lost 7 bases and 2 bases, there was a span of 18 bases. This CDR3 comprises 14 residues. The CDR3 region has the DNA TGCAGCGCCCGACTTGGACAGACCCCCTACGAGCAGTACTTC. It is translated as CSARLGQTPYEQYF.

The V and J genes are TRBV29-1 and TRBJ2-4; perhaps TRBD1 as D (6 bases). Germline V CDR1 and CDR2: SQVTM, ANQGSEA. There are 15 residues in the CDR3. The V end lost 5 bases, the J end lost 1 base, and 15 bases lay between the germline ends. The CDR3 protein is CSVQGFSSAKNIQYF. The CDR3 DNA reads TGCAGCGTTCAGGGGTTTTCGTCTGCCAAAAACATTCAGTACTTC.

The J gene is TRBJ2-3, the V gene TRBV10-3; D is possibly TRBD1 or TRBD2 (5 bases each). CDR1 and CDR2 from the germline V gene are ENHRY and SYGVKD. The CDR3 covers 17 residues. The V gene lost 0 bases and the J gene lost 1 base, with 14 bases spanning the gap. The CDR3 region has the DNA TGTGCCATCAGTGAGTCCCACGGGGCGAAGGGCACAGATACGCAGTATTTT. Amino acid sequence: CAISESHGAKGTDTQYF.

The chain links TRBV6-1 to TRBJ2-3, with 8 nucleotides matching TRBD1. CDR1 is MNHNS, CDR2 SASEGT, per germline. The CDR3 runs 16 residues. V shed 1 base, J shed 3 bases, and the junction held 6 bases outside the gene matches. This chain's CDR3 is CASSEEQDRETDTQYF. As DNA, the CDR3 is TGTGCCAGCAGTGAAGAGCAGGACAGGGAAACAGATACGCAGTATTTT.

The chain recombines TRBV2 with TRBJ2-3; 13 bases agree with TRBD2. This CDR3 spans 17 amino acids. Germline lookup yields CDR1 SNHLY and CDR2 FYNNEI. The V and J ends lost 2 bases and 1 base, in that order; junction bases with no gene match: 3. The CDR3 DNA follows: TGTGCCAGCAGTGAACAAGGACTAGCGGGAGGCACAGATACGCAGTATTTT. As protein: CASSEQGLAGGTDTQYF.

The V call is TRBV6-5, the J call TRBJ2-1; a possible D gene is TRBD1 (6 bases). Trimming left V 6 bases short and J 4 bases short, with 10 bases between. The CDR3 extends over 13 amino acids. The germline V gene has CDR1 MNHEY and CDR2 SVGAGI. The DNA for the CDR3 is TGTGCCAGCAGATCTCAGGGGTACAATGAGCAGTTCTTC. This translates into CASRSQGYNEQFF.

The V gene is TRBV14, the J gene TRBJ2-4, with TRBD2 as a possible D gene (5 bases). CDR1 SGHDN and CDR2 FVKESK come from the germline V gene. V lost 1 base, J lost 13 bases, and 20 bases lay in between. The CDR3 consists of 15 residues. The CDR3, as DNA: TGTGCCAGCAGCCAAGTTGCAGGTCCGGGATACGTGCAGTACTTC. It is translated as CASSQVAGPGYVQYF.

J is TRBJ2-1 and V is TRBV5-1; D possibly matches TRBD1 or TRBD2 (7 bases each). The germline V gene encodes CDR1 SGHRS and CDR2 YFSETQ. Trimming took off 2 bases at V and 6 bases at J, with 15 bases between the two ends. This CDR3 has 15 residues. The CDR3 nucleotides are TGCGCCAGCAGCTTACAGGGGACTAAAACCAATGAGCAGTTCTTC. Its translation: CASSLQGTKTNEQFF.

This sequence joins TRBV29-1 and TRBJ2-1; D is perhaps TRBD1 or TRBD2 (5 bases each). There are 15 residues in the CDR3. Trimming removed 1 base from V and 6 bases from J, with 16 bases in between. Germline V gene data show CDR1 as SQVTM and CDR2 as ANQGSEA. CDR3 nucleotides: TGCAGCGTTGAAGGGAGGCAGGGTCTGGGCAATGAGCAGTTCTTC. This gives the protein CSVEGRQGLGNEQFF.